The clone carrying this TCR beta chain was recorded many times. Its antigen is unidentified. Recruitment covered hyperthyroidism patients aged 18 to 65 whose new diagnosis was of under 2 months' duration. Diagnostic conclusions were grounded in clinical symptoms, serum thyroxine, TRAb, thyroid ultrasound and orbital computed tomography. RNA transcripts served as template for amplifying TCR beta CDR3 sequences. Second-round multiplex PCR came after first-round RT-PCR with HTBI primers. MiXCR, applied by TCRdb to the multiplex PCR reads, yields one record per CDR3 protein. Here the sample spans around 1,000,000 distinct CDR3 sequences, roughly two fifths being singletons. This specimen belongs to a study of Graves' ophthalmopathy and Graves' hyperthyroidism. Points from the study as a whole: Distinction of ophthalmopathy from stable hyperthyroidism by a 13-signature model reached approximately 88% sensitivity and 81.08% specificity. Most thyroid clonotypes with frequency above 0.001 were detected in blood too.

Germline lookup yields CDR1 SGHTA and CDR2 FQGNSA. The CDR3 is 14 amino acids. V was shortened by 3 bases and J by 8 bases, with 16 bases between the two germline ends. The chain links TRBV7-2 to TRBJ1-2; no reliable D call. Material for sequencing was peripheral blood or thyroid tissue (not recorded which). This TCR was recovered from an adult man with Graves' hyperthyroidism. CDR3 nucleotides: TGTGCCAGCAGCTTCCCTCGGACCGGTAGAGGCTACACCTTC. It codes for CASSFPRTGRGYTF.